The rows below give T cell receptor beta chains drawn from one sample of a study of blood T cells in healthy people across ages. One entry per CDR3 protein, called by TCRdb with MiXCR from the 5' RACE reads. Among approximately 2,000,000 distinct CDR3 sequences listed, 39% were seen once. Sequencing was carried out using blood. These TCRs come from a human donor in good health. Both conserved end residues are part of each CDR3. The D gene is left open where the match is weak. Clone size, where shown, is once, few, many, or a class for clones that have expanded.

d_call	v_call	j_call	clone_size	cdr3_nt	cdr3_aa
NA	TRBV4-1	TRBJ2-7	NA	TGCGCCAGCAGCCTCACAAGGGGAGCAGGGAGCTCCTACGAGCAGTACTTC	CASSLTRGAGSSYEQYF
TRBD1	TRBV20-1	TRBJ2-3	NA	TGCAGTGCCAGGGACAGCGTGGGGGTCACAGATACGCAGTATTTT	CSARDSVGVTDTQYF
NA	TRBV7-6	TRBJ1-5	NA	TGTGCCAGCAGCCTACAAACAGGGCTCAATCAGCCCCGGCATTTT	CASSLQTGLNQPRHF
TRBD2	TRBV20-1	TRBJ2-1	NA	TGCAGTGCTAGTGGGCTAGCGGGGGGGCCCAATGAGCAGTTCTTC	CSASGLAGGPNEQFF
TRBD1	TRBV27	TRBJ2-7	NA	TGTGCCAGCACCCTGACAGGGGGAGGAGGCGAGCAGTACTTC	CASTLTGGGGEQYF
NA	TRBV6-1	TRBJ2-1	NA	TGTGCCAGCAACGACGGGGATTCCGGCGCCTACAATGAGCGGTTCTTC	CASNDGDSGAYNERFF
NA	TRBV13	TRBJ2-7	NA	TGTGCCAACAGCAAAGGTCCCTCCTACGAGCAGTACTTC	CANSKGPSYEQYF
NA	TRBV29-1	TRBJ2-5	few	TGCAGCGTTGTGACCGGTACCGAGACCCAGTACTTC	CSVVTGTETQYF
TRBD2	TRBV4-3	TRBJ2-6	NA	TGCGCCAGCAGCCAAGATGTGAGCGGGGGGGCAAGAACTGGGGCCAACGTCCTGACTTTC	CASSQDVSGGARTGANVLTF
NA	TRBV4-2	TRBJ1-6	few	TGTGCCAGCAGCTACCGGGACACAAAAAGCTCCTATAATTCACCCCTCCACTTT	CASSYRDTKSSYNSPLHF
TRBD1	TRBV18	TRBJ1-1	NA	TGTGCCAGCTCACTTGGAGGGGGCGGGTACACTGAAGCTTTCTTT	CASSLGGGGYTEAFF
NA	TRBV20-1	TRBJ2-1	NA	TGCAGTGCTAGAGATAAGAGAGAGCTGCAGTTCTTC	CSARDKRELQFF
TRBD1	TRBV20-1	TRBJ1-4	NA	TGCAGTGCTAGCCGACAGGGGGGTAATGAAAAACTGTTTTTT	CSASRQGGNEKLFF